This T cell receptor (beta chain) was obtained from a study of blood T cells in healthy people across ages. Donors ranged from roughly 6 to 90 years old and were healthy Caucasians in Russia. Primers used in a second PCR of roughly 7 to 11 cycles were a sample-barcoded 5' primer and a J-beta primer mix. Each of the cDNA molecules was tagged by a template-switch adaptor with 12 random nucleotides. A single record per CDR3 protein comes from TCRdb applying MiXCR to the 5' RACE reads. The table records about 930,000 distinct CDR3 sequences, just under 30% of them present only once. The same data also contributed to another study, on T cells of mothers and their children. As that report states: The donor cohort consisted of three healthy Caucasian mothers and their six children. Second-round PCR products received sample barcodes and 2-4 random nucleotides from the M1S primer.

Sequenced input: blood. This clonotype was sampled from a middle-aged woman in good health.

The chain's CDR3 is CSVGRGGGEYGYTF. CDR3 coding DNA: TGCAGCGTTGGGAGAGGGGGCGGTGAATATGGCTACACCTTC. The chain carries TRBV29-1 and TRBJ1-2; 7 bases are a match to TRBD1. Looked up from germline, CDR1 is SQVTM and CDR2 is ANQGSEA. The ends lost 4 bases at V and 5 bases at J; junction bases unmatched: 10. This CDR3 is built from 14 residues. Drawing the rest from reference TRBV29-1 and TRBJ1-2, the complete variable domain is SAVISQKPSRDICQRGTSLTIQCQVDSQVTMMFWYRQQPGQSLTLIATANQGSEATYESGFVIDKFPISRPNLTFSTLTVSNMSPEDSSIYLCSVGRGGGEYGYTFGSGTRLTVV.